The clone carrying this T cell receptor (beta chain) has only one observation. CDR1 and CDR2 from the germline V gene are WSHSY and SAAADI. V shed 7 bases, J shed 6 bases, and the junction held 8 bases outside the gene matches. This CDR3 spans 14 amino acids. These data are taken from a study of blood T cell repertoires in COVID-19. Study in general: The cDNA or gDNA used as material had been derived from T cells, B-cell-depleted T cells, or PBMCs.

Repertoires were generated with immunoSEQ multiplex PCR, while TCRdb's copy carries only in-frame clones and drops some. The table has around 340,000 clones, approximately 86% seen once. The Seattle patients joined while their infection was active and were tracked longitudinally afterward. The chain is built from TRBV10-2 and TRBJ2-1, with 8 bases matching TRBD1. The sequence derives from a woman aged 55-69 years with COVID-19, enrolled during active disease. The sequenced sample was peripheral blood. The CDR3 protein is CASTWDRSLNEQFF. DNA of the CDR3: TGCGCCAGCACCTGGGACAGGAGTCTCAATGAGCAGTTCTTC.